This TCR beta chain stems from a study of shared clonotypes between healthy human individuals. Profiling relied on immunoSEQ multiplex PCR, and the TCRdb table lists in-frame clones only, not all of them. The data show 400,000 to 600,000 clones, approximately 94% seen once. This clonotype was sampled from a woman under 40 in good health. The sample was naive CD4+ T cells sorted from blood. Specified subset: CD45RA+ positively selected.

CDR3 loop: CASSRALAGRPDTQYF. CDR3 bases: TGTGCCAGCAGTAGAGCTCTAGCGGGCCGGCCAGATACGCAGTATTTT. This chain joins TRBV6-6 and TRBJ2-3; 8 nucleotides agree with TRBD2. Germline CDR1 and CDR2: MNHNY and SVGAGI (reference sequence). The CDR3 length is 16 residues. The ends lost 5 bases at V and 4 bases at J; junction bases unmatched: 11.